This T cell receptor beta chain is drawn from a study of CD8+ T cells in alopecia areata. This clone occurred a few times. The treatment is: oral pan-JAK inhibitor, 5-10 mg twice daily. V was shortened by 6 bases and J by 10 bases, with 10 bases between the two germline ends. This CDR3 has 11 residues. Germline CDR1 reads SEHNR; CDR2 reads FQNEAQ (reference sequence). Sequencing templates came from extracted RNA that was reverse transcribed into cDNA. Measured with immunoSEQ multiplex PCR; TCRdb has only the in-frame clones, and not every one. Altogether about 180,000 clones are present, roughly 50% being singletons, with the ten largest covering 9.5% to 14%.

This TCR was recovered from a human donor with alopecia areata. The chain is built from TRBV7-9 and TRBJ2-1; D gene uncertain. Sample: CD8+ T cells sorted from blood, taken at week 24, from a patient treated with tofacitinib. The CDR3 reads CASSPSGEQFF. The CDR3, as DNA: TGTGCCAGCAGTCCTAGTGGGGAGCAGTTCTTC.